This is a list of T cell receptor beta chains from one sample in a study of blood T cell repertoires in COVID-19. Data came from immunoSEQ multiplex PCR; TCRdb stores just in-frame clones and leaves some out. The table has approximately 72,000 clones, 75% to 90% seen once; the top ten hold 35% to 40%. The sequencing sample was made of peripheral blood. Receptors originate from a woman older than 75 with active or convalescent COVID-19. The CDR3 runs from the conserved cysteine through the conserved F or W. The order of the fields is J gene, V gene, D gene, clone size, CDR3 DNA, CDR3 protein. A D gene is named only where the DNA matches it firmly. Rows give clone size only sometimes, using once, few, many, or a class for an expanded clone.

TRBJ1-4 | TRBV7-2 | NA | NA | TGTGCCAGCAGCTTGACGACAGTCGGGGAAAAACTGTTTTTT | CASSLTTVGEKLFF
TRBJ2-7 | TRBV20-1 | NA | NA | TGCAGTGCTAGTGCCGTTTGGGGCGGCGAGCAGTACTTC | CSASAVWGGEQYF
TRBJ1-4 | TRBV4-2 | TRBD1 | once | TGTGCCAGCAGTCAGATACCGGGACAGGGGGATGAAAAACTGTTTTTT | CASSQIPGQGDEKLFF
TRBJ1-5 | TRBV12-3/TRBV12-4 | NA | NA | TGTGCCAGCAGTTTGGCAGGGGATCAGCCCCAGCATTTT | CASSLAGDQPQHF
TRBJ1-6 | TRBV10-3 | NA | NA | TGTGCCATCAGTGCAACAGGGAAGAATTCACCCCTCCACTTT | CAISATGKNSPLHF
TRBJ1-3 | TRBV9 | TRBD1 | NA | TGTGCCAGCAGCCCAGACAGGGCTGAGAGCACCATATATTTT | CASSPDRAESTIYF
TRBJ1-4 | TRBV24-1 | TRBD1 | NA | TGTGCCACCAGCAGACAGGGGGGAGAAAAACTGTTTTTT | CATSRQGGEKLFF
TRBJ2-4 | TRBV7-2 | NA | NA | TGTGCCAGCAGCGTCGGGCCAGGGCTAGACATTCAGTACTTC | CASSVGPGLDIQYF
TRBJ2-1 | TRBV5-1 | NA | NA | TGCGCCAGCGATTCAAGTACAGGCAAGTTCTTC | CASDSSTGKFF
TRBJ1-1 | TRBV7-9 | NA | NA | TGTGCCAGCAGCTCAGGCGGGATCAGCGGCACTGAAGCTTTCTTT | CASSSGGISGTEAFF
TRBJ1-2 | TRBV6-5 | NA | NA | TGTGCCAGCTGCCCTCCGGGCGGAGGGTATGGCTACACCTTC | CASCPPGGGYGYTF
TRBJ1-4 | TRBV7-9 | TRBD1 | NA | TGTGCCAGCAGCTTAGGGTCAGGGGGAAAACTGTTTTTT | CASSLGSGGKLFF
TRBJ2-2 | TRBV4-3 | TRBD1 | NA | TGCGCCAGCAGCCGAACAGGGGACCAAACTATCACCGGGGAGCTGTTTTTT | CASSRTGDQTITGELFF
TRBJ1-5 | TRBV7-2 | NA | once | TGTGCCAGCAGCTTAGTATTTTTTTCGGGGTCGCCCCAGCATTTT | CASSLVFFSGSPQHF
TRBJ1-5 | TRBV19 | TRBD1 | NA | TGTGCCAGTAGTATATCGCAGGGGGGCTGGAGCAATCAGCCCCAGCATTTT | CASSISQGGWSNQPQHF
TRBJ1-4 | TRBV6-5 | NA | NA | TGTGCCAGCAGTTCCTTGGACAGTCACAATGAAAAACTGTTTTTT | CASSSLDSHNEKLFF
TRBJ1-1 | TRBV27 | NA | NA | TGTGCCAGCAGTTTATCGCGGAGTATCTCGTCAGCTTTCTTT | CASSLSRSISSAFF